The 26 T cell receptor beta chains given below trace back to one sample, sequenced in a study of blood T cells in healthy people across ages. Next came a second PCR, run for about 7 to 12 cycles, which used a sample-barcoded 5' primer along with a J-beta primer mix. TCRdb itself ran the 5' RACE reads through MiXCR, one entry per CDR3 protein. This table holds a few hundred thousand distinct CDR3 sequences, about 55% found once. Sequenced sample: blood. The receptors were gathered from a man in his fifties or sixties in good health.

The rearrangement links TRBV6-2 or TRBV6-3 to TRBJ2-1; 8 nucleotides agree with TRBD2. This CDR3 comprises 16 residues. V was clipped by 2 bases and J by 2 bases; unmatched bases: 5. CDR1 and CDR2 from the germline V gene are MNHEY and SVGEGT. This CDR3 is CASSYGGTRAYNEQFF. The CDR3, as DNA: TGTGCCAGCAGTTACGGCGGGACTAGAGCCTACAATGAGCAGTTCTTC.

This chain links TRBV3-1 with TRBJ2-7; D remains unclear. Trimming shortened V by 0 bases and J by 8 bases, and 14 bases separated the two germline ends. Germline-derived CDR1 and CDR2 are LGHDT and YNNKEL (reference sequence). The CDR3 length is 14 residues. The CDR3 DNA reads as TGTGCCAGCAGCCAAGATGATGCTGGGCGCAAGCAGTACTTC. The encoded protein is CASSQDDAGRKQYF.

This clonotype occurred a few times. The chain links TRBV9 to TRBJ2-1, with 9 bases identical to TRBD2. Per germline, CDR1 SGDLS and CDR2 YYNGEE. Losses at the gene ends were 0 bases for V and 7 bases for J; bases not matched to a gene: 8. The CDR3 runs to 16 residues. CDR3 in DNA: TGTGCCAGCAGCGTAGCTTACAGCGGGGGGCAAAATGAGCAGTTCTTC. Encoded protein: CASSVAYSGGQNEQFF.

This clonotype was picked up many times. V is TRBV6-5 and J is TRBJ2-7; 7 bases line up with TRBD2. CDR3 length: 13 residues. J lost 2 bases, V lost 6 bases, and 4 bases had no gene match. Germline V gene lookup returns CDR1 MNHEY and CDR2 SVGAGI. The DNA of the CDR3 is TGTGCCAGCAGGGAGCGGGGCCCCTACGAGCAGTACTTC. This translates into CASRERGPYEQYF.

CDR3 protein: CSASAGNTEAFF. The CDR3, as DNA: TGCAGTGCTAGCGCGGGGAACACTGAAGCTTTCTTT. The chain joins TRBV20-1 to TRBJ1-1; D gene uncertain. The CDR3 has 12 residues. Per the germline V gene, CDR1 is DFQATT and CDR2 is SNEGSKA (reference sequence). V was clipped by 3 bases and J by 1 base, with 6 bases between them.

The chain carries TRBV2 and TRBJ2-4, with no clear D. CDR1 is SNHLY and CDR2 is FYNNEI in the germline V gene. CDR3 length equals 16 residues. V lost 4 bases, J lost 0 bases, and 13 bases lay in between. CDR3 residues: CASSVNQQIAKNIQYF. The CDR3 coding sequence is TGTGCCAGCAGTGTGAATCAGCAAATAGCCAAAAACATTCAGTACTTC.

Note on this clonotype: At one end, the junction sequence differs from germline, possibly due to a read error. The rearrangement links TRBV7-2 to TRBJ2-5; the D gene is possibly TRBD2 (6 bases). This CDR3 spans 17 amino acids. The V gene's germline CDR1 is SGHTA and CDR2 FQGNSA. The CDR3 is CAGSLSPRGGRQETQYF. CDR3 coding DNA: TGTGCCGGCAGCCTCTCCCCGAGAGGAGGGCGGCAAGAGACCCAGTACTTC.

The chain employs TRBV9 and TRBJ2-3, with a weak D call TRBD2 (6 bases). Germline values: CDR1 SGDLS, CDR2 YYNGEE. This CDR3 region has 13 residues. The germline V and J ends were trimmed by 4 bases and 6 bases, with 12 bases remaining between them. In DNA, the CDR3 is TGTGCCAGCAGCTTACATGGAGGGGATACGCAGTATTTT. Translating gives CASSLHGGDTQYF.

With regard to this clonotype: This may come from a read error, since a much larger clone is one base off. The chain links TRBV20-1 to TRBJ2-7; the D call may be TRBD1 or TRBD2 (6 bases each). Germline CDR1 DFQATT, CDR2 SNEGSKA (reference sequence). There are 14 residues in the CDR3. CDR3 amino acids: CCARLGGLYNEQYF. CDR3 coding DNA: TGCTGTGCTAGGCTCGGGGGCCTATACAATGAGCAGTACTTC.

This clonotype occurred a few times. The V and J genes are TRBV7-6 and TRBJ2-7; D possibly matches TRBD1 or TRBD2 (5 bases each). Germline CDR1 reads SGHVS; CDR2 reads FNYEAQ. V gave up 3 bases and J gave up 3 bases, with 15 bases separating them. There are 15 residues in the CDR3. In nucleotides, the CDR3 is TGTGCCAGCAGCTTGGGGGAGTATAGAGGCTACGAGCAGTACTTC. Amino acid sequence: CASSLGEYRGYEQYF.

The CDR3 sequence: CASSSRANTGGHTF. For the CDR3, the DNA is TGTGCCAGCAGCTCCCGGGCCAACACCGGCGGCCACACCTTC. The chain has TRBV7-2 and TRBJ1-2; D ambiguous. This CDR3 has 14 amino acids. CDR1 and CDR2 from the germline V gene are SGHTA and FQGNSA. The V gene lost 4 bases and the J gene lost 12 bases, with 21 bases spanning the gap.

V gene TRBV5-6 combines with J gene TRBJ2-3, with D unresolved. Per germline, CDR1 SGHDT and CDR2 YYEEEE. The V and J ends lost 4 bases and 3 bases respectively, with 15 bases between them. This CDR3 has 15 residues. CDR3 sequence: CASSPRQGKTDTQYF. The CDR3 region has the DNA TGTGCCAGCAGCCCTAGACAAGGCAAAACAGATACGCAGTATTTT.

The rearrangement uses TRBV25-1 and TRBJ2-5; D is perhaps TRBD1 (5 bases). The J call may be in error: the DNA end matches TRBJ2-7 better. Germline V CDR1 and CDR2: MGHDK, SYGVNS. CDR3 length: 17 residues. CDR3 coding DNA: TGTGCCAGCAGTGAATCCCGTCGGACACCAACAGGATACGAGCAGTACTTC. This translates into CASSESRRTPTGYEQYF.

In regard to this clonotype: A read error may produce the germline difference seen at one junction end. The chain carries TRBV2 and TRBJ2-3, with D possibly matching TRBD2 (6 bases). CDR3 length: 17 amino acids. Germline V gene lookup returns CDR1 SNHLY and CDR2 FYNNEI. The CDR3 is CASTEGASSVSTDTQYF. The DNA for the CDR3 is TGTGCCAGCACTGAAGGAGCGTCTAGCGTTAGCACAGATACGCAGTATTTT. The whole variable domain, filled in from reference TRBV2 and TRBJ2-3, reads EPEVTQTPSHQVTQMGQEVILRCVPISNHLYFYWYRQILGQKVEFLVSFYNNEISEKSEIFDDQFSVERPDGSNFTLKIRSTKLEDSAMYFCASTEGASSVSTDTQYFGPGTRLTVL.

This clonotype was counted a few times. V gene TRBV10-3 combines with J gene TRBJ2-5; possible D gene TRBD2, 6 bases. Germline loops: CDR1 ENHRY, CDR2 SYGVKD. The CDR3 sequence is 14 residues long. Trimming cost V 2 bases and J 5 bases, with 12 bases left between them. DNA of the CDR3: TGTGCCATCAGTGAGGGGGGGAGTGCGGAGACCCAGTACTTC. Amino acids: CAISEGGSAETQYF.

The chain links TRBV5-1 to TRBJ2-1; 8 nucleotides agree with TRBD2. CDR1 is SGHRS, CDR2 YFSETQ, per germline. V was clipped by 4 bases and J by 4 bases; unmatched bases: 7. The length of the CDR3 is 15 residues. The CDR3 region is CASSAGLEIYNEQFF. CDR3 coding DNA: TGCGCCAGCAGCGCGGGACTAGAGATTTACAATGAGCAGTTCTTC. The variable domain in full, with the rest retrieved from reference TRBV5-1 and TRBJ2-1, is KAGVTQTPRYLIKTRGQQVTLSCSPISGHRSVSWYQQTPGQGLQFLFEYFSETQRNKGNFPGRFSGRQFSNSRSEMNVSTLELGDSALYLCASSAGLEIYNEQFFGPGTRLTVL.

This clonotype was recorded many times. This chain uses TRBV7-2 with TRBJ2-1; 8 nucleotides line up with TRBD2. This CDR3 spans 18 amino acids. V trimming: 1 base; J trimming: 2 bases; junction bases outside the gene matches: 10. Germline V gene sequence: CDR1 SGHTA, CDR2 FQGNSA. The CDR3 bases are TGTGCCAGCAGCTTAGTGGGCGGGAGGCCCGGGGCCTACAATGAGCAGTTCTTC. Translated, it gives CASSLVGGRPGAYNEQFF.

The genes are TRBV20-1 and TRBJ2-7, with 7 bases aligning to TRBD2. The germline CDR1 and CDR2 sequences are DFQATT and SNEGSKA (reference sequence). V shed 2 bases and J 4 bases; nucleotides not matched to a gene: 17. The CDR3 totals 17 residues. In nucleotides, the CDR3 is TGCAGTGCTAGATCCGCTAGCGGCTTCTCCCCGACGTACGAGCAGTACTTC. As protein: CSARSASGFSPTYEQYF.

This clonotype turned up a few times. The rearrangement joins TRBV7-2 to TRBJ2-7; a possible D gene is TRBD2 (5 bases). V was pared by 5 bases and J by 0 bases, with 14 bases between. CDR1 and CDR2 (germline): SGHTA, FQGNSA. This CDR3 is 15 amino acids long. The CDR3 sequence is CASSPLGAGSYEQYF. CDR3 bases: TGTGCCAGCAGCCCGCTGGGTGCGGGCTCCTACGAGCAGTACTTC.

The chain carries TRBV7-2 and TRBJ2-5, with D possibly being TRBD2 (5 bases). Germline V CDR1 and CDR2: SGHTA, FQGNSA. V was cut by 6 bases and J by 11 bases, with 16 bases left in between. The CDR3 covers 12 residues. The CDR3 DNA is TGTGCCAGCAGGAGGGAATTGACTGAGCAGTACTTC. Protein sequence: CASRRELTEQYF.

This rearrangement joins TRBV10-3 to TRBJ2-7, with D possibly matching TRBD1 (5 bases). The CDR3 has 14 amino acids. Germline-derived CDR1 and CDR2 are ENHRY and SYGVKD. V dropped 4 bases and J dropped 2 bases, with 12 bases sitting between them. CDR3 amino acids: CAISVKDTAYEQYF. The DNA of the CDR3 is TGTGCCATCAGTGTGAAGGACACCGCCTACGAGCAGTACTTC.

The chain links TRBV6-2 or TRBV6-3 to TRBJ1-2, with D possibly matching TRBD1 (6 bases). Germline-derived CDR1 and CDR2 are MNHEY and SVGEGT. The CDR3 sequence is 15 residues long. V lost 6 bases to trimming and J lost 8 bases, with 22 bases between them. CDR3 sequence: CASSGRRTPQGGYTF. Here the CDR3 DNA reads TGTGCCAGCAGCGGTCGGCGGACGCCACAGGGAGGCTACACCTTC.

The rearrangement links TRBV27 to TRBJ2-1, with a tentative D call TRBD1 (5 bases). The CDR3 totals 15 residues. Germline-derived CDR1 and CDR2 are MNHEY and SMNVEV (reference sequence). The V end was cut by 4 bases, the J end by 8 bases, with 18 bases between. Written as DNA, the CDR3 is TGTGCCAGCAGTTGGCTCTCAGGAGTACAGGATGAGCAGTTCTTC. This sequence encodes CASSWLSGVQDEQFF.

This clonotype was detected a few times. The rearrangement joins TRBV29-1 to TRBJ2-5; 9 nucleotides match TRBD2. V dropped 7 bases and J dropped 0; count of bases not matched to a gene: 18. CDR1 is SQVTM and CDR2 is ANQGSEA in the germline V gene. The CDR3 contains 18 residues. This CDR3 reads CSAAAGGVKPRDQETQYF. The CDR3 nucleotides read TGCAGCGCCGCCGCGGGGGGGGTTAAACCCCGGGACCAAGAGACCCAGTACTTC.

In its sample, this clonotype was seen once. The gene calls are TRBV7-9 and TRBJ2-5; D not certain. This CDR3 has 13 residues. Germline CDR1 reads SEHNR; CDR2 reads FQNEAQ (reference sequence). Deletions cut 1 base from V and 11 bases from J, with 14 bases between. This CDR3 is CASSLGIGGQQYF. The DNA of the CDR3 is TGTGCCAGCAGCTTAGGTATCGGTGGGCAGCAGTACTTC.

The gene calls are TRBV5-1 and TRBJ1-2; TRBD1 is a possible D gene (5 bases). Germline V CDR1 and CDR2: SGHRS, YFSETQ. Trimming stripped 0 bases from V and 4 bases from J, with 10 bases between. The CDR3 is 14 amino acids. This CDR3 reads CASSLGLQGYGYTF. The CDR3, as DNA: TGCGCCAGCAGCTTGGGCCTTCAGGGCTATGGCTACACCTTC.